The rows below give T cell receptor beta chains drawn from one sample of a study of Ad26.COV2.S vaccination and SARS-CoV-2 variants. TCRdb keeps only in-frame clones here, not all; method: immunoSEQ multiplex PCR. Of hundreds of thousands of clones listed, roughly nine tenths are singletons. The sample was peripheral blood, taken in a trial of Ad26.COV2.S vaccine versus placebo. These TCRs come from a person aged 18 to 65 who received the Ad26.COV2.S COVID-19 vaccine or a placebo. The CDR3 runs from the conserved cysteine through the conserved F or W. Fields, in order: D gene, clone size, V gene, J gene, CDR3 DNA, CDR3 protein. D genes are given only for firm matches. Rows give clone size only sometimes, using once, few, many, or a class for an expanded clone.

>TRBD2|NA|TRBV28|TRBJ2-2
TGTGCCAGCAGGCCGCAAGGGACTATGAACACCGGGGAGCTGTTTTTT
CASRPQGTMNTGELFF
>NA|few|TRBV4-2|TRBJ2-1
TGTGCCAGCAGCCAAGAAGATACCAGTCAGCGGTACAATGAGCAGTTCTTC
CASSQEDTSQRYNEQFF
>TRBD1|once|TRBV9|TRBJ2-2
TGTGCCAGCAGCCAGGACAGGGCGAACACCGGGGAGCTGTTTTTT
CASSQDRANTGELFF
>TRBD1|NA|TRBV10-2|TRBJ2-7
TGCGCCAGCACTATGGACAGGGGAAGGTACGAGCAGTACTTC
CASTMDRGRYEQYF
>NA|NA|TRBV5-1|TRBJ2-5
TGCGCCAGCAGCGGGGCGAACTCAGAGACCCAGTACTTC
CASSGANSETQYF
>NA|once|TRBV6-2/TRBV6-3|TRBJ1-2
TGTGCCAGCAGTTCTCAGGTCTATGGCTACACCTTC
CASSSQVYGYTF
>NA|NA|TRBV6-5|TRBJ2-1
TGTGCCAGCAGTCCGGGGAGAGGCTCCTACAATGAGCAGTTCTTC
CASSPGRGSYNEQFF
>TRBD1|NA|TRBV7-9|TRBJ2-1
TGTGCCAGCAGCTTAGGATTGGGGACAGGGGACGTAGCCTACAATGAGCAGTTCTTC
CASSLGLGTGDVAYNEQFF
>TRBD1|NA|TRBV19|TRBJ2-1
TGTGCCAGTAGTAGGGACAGGGGAGGTAGCAATGAGCAGTTCTTC
CASSRDRGGSNEQFF
>TRBD1|NA|TRBV5-6|TRBJ1-6
TGTGCCAGCAGCTTGAACAGGGGGCCAAATTCACCCCTCCACTTT
CASSLNRGPNSPLHF
>NA|few|TRBV2|TRBJ1-5
TGTGCCAGCAGTGCCGGGATCTCGGCTCAGCCCCAGCATTTT
CASSAGISAQPQHF
>NA|NA|TRBV29-1|TRBJ2-3
TGCAGCGTATCACAGAGCACAGATACGCAGTATTTT
CSVSQSTDTQYF
>NA|NA|TRBV13|TRBJ1-2
TGTGCCAGCAGCTTAGACCTGGGGGGCTACACCTTC
CASSLDLGGYTF
>TRBD1|NA|TRBV25-1|TRBJ2-7
TGTGCCAGCAGTGACCGGGTGGGACAGATCTACGAGCAGTACTTC
CASSDRVGQIYEQYF
>NA|NA|TRBV30|TRBJ2-3
TGTGCCTGGAACCCCAGGGGCACAGATACGCAGTATTTT
CAWNPRGTDTQYF
>NA|NA|TRBV5-1|TRBJ1-5
TGCGCCAGCTCCCCCGGGGGCTCAGGTAGCAATCAGCCCCAGCATTTT
CASSPGGSGSNQPQHF
>NA|NA|TRBV18|TRBJ1-2
TGTGCCAGCTCAGAGGACAGAGACTATGGCTACACCTTC
CASSEDRDYGYTF
>NA|NA|TRBV27|TRBJ2-7
TGTGCCAGCAGTTACCAGACCTCCTACGAGCAGTACTTC
CASSYQTSYEQYF
>NA|NA|TRBV5-6|TRBJ2-3
TGTGCCAGCAGCTTTAGCGGATATGGGGTAGATACGCAGTATTTT
CASSFSGYGVDTQYF
>NA|NA|TRBV2|TRBJ2-7
TGTGCCAGCAGCATTCCGGGCCGCTACGAGCAGTACTTC
CASSIPGRYEQYF
>NA|NA|TRBV11-3|TRBJ1-1
TGTGCCAGCAGAGAGAGATTGAACACTGAAGCTTTCTTT
CASRERLNTEAFF
>NA|NA|TRBV24-1|TRBJ2-7
TGTGCCACCAGTGATGACCTTAGATTGCAGTACTTC
CATSDDLRLQYF
>NA|NA|TRBV4-2|TRBJ2-1
TGTGCCAGCAGCCAAGTGGTCTCGCCCTACAATGAGCAGTTCTTC
CASSQVVSPYNEQFF
>TRBD1|once|TRBV6-5|TRBJ2-7
TGTGCCAGCGGGGACAGCAGGTACGAGCAGTACTTC
CASGDSRYEQYF
>NA|NA|TRBV19|TRBJ1-5
TGTGCCAGTAGTATTTGGCGTAGCAATCAGCCCCAGCATTTT
CASSIWRSNQPQHF
>NA|NA|TRBV30|TRBJ2-1
TGTGCCCGGGGATTGGGGGATGAGCAGTTCTTC
CARGLGDEQFF
>NA|NA|TRBV18|TRBJ2-5
TGTGCCAGCTCACCACCTCAAGAGACCCAGTACTTC
CASSPPQETQYF
>NA|NA|TRBV9|TRBJ1-1
TGTGCCAGCAGCGTAGATCCCCCCGGACGGCGAGCTTTCTTT
CASSVDPPGRRAFF
>TRBD2|NA|TRBV18|TRBJ2-1
TGTGCCAGCTCACCGGGACTAGCTGTACATGAGCAGTTCTTC
CASSPGLAVHEQFF